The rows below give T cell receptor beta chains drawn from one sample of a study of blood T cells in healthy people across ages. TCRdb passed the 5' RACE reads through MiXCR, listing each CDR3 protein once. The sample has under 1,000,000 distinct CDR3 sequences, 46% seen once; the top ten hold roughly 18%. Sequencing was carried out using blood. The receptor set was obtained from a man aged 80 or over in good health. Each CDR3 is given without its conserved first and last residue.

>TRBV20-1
SARDAGRERSYEQY
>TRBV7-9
ASSLDHWVSYNEQF
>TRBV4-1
ASSQVKGNTEAF
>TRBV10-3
AISGGLADEQY
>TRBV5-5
ASSSGLAGALQETQY
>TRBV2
ASSELVGTTSETQY
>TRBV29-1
SVGSSGNDEQF
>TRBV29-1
SVRTSRDTQY
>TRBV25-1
ASSSPAGATNEKLF
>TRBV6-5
ASRSRGYGYT
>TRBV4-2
ASSQLPGRGSNEQF
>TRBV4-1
ASSQEGSWFETQY
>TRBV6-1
ASSESWGGREAF
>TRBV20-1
SAVHREDEQF
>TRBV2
ASSGDRTGRYNEQF
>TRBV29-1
SGGLNNEQF
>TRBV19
ASSINSGGRAYNEQF
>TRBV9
ASSPDPTQGTFNYGYT
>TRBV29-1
SVERSLAAYEQY
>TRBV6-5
ASSSGGVRSPLESDQPQH
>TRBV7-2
ASSLEGGVNEQY
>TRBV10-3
AISENNEQF
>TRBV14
ASSHDSRTYNEQF
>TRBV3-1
ASSQEATKETQY
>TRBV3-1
ASSPDRTSYGYT
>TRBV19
ASSSGLRETQY
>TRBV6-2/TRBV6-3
ASSYSRQGTDNEQF
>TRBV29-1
SVPPLVGGTVYGYT
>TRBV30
AWSDPVTDNEQF
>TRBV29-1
SVGLDPTDTQY
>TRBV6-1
ASSVTGGASYEQY
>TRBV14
ASSPSGTGTYTGELF
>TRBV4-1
ASSRWAEDGLMDQY
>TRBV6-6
ASSPSRGFNEQF
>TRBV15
ATSRDKGGANVLT
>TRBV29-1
SVLTGPDYEQY
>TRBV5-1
ASSQQVRDTDTQY
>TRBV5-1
ASSFGDHPYNEQF
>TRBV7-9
ASSYDRYSYEQY
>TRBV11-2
ASSRSRGVQETQY
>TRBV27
ASSPNRGLSTDTQY
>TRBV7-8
ARSLAGGGEQY
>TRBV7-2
ASSLDPVTAEAF
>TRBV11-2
ASSGPSGKTPGELF
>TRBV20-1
SASPDSRTTNEKLF
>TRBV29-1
SVRTSGRATAEY
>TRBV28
ASIRRQGAYEQY
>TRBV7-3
ASSLAAENTGELF
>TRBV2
ASSPQGSGSYNEQY
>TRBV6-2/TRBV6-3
ASRRDRDLQETQY
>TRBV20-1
SARDYGAEAGEQF
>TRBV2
ASSSGRAVNEQF
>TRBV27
ASSLWTGGPSNQPQH
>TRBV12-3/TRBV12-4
ASRTNGTDTQY
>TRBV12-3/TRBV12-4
ASGDEAEAF